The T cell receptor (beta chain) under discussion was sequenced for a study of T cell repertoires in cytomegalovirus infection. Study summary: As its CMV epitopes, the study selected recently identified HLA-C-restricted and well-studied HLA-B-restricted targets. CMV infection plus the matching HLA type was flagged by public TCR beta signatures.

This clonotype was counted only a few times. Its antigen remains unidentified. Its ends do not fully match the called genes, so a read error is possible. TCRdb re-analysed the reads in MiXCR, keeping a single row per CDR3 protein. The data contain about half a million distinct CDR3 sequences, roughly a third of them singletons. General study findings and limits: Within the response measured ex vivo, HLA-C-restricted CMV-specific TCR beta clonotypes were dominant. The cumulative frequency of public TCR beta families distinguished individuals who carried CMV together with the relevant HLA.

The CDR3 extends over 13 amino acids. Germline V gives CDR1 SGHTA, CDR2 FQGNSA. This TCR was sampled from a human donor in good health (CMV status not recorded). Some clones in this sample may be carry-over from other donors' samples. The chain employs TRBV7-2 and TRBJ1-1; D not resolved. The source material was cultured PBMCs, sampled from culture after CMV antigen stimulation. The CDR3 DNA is TGTGCCAGCAGCTTAGAGGAAAGGGCCTGGACCTACTTT. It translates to CASSLEERAWTYF. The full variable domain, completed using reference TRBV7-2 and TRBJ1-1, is GAGVSQSPSNKVTEKGKDVELRCDPISGHTALYWYRQSLGQGLEFLIYFQGNSAPDKSGLPSDRFSAERTGGSVSTLTIQRTQQEDSAVYLCASSLEERAWTYFGQGTRLTVV.